The 22 T cell receptor beta chains presented below share a single source sample, sequenced in a study of CD8 T cells in ankylosing spondylitis. Study observations and caveats: A motif in TCR beta, a set of several highly homologous variants, appeared characteristic of ankylosing spondylitis blood.

TCRdb re-called the 5' RACE reads with MiXCR, one entry per CDR3 protein. The sample records some 840,000 distinct CDR3 sequences, about an eighth being singletons. Their recognized antigens are unknown. Sample: blood, either unsorted or a sorted T cell fraction (not recorded which). Receptor source: a male donor with ankylosing spondylitis.

This clonotype was counted between two and nine times. This rearrangement joins TRBV9 to TRBJ1-3; a possible D gene is TRBD1 (6 bases). V was pared by 2 bases and J by 0 bases, with 12 bases between. This CDR3 spans 16 amino acids. The germline V gene encodes CDR1 SGDLS and CDR2 YYNGEE. The CDR3 loop reads CASSVSGASSGNTIYF. CDR3 nucleotides: TGTGCCAGCAGCGTGTCAGGGGCTAGCTCTGGAAACACCATATATTTT.

V usage is TRBV5-6 and J usage is TRBJ2-3; 9 bases agree with TRBD1. V was clipped by 0 bases and J by 1 base; unmatched bases: 9. In germline, CDR1 is SGHDT, CDR2 YYEEEE. The CDR3 is made up of 18 amino acids. CDR3: CASSLAWTGEGGTDTQYF. DNA of the CDR3: TGTGCCAGCAGCTTGGCCTGGACAGGGGAAGGGGGCACAGATACGCAGTATTTT.

The chain recombines TRBV7-8 with TRBJ2-3; D is uncertain. Germline V CDR1 and CDR2: SGHVS, FQNEAQ. This CDR3 region has 13 residues. V dropped 4 bases and J dropped 2 bases, with 7 bases sitting between them. The CDR3 spells CASSSLTTDTQYF. The CDR3 coding sequence is TGTGCCAGCAGCTCCCTTACCACAGATACGCAGTATTTT.

V gene TRBV5-5 combines with J gene TRBJ1-1; D is unclear. The V gene lost 4 bases and the J gene lost 5 bases, with 18 bases spanning the gap. The CDR3 runs to 15 residues. Germline values: CDR1 SGHKS, CDR2 YYEKEE (reference sequence). The DNA of the CDR3 is TGTGCCAGCAGCGACAACCGAGACATGTTAACTGAAGCTTTCTTT. Translation gives CASSDNRDMLTEAFF.

This clonotype occurred a few times. V usage is TRBV25-1 and J usage is TRBJ1-1; D remains ambiguous. Trimming took 3 bases from V and 1 from J, leaving 12 bases between them. Germline CDR1 MGHDK, CDR2 SYGVNS. This CDR3 has 15 amino acids. CDR3 sequence: CASSDYVGGNTEAFF. The CDR3 DNA sequence: TGTGCCAGCAGTGACTACGTGGGCGGGAACACTGAAGCTTTCTTT.

This clonotype was counted a few times. This chain joins TRBV29-1 and TRBJ1-5, with TRBD1 matching over 7 bases. CDR3 length: 14 amino acids. CDR1 and CDR2 (germline): SQVTM, ANQGSEA. The trim removed 4 bases at V and 3 bases at J, leaving 6 bases unmatched. Here the CDR3 DNA reads TGCAGCGTTGTAGGGGACAGCACCAATCAGCCCCAGCATTTT. Its translation: CSVVGDSTNQPQHF. Filled out from reference TRBV29-1 and TRBJ1-5, the complete variable domain reads SAVISQKPSRDICQRGTSLTIQCQVDSQVTMMFWYRQQPGQSLTLIATANQGSEATYESGFVIDKFPISRPNLTFSTLTVSNMSPEDSSIYLCSVVGDSTNQPQHFGDGTRLSIL.

This clonotype was found a few times. The J gene is TRBJ2-3, the V gene TRBV5-1, with a weak D call TRBD2 (6 bases). This CDR3 has 14 amino acids. V lost 6 bases, J lost 3 bases, and 14 bases lay in between. Germline V lookup: CDR1 SGHRS, CDR2 YFSETQ. The CDR3: CASTLWGETDTQYF. The CDR3 DNA follows: TGCGCCAGCACCCTTTGGGGGGAGACAGATACGCAGTATTTT. The complete variable domain, with remaining parts taken from reference TRBV5-1 and TRBJ2-3, reads KAGVTQTPRYLIKTRGQQVTLSCSPISGHRSVSWYQQTPGQGLQFLFEYFSETQRNKGNFPGRFSGRQFSNSRSEMNVSTLELGDSALYLCASTLWGETDTQYFGPGTRLTVL.

This clonotype was found a few times. The CDR3 region is CASSLYRRESYNEQFF. The CDR3 DNA reads TGTGCCAGCAGCCTCTACAGACGGGAGAGCTACAATGAGCAGTTCTTC. The V gene is TRBV7-2, the J gene TRBJ2-1, with a weak D call TRBD2 (6 bases). The CDR3 consists of 16 residues. V was shortened by 5 bases and J by 3 bases, with 17 bases between the two germline ends. Germline V lookup: CDR1 SGHTA, CDR2 FQGNSA.

This clonotype was picked up a small number of times. V and J are TRBV20-1 and TRBJ2-7; D might be TRBD2 (6 bases). The germline CDR1 and CDR2 sequences are DFQATT and SNEGSKA (reference sequence). The CDR3 totals 12 residues. Deletions cut 5 bases from V and 5 bases from J, with 13 bases between. CDR3 sequence reads: CSAWVERDEQYF. The CDR3 DNA is TGCAGTGCTTGGGTCGAGCGGGACGAGCAGTACTTC.

Only a few counts were recorded for this clonotype. The rearrangement uses TRBV12-3 or TRBV12-4 and TRBJ2-4; weak D call: TRBD1 (5 bases). Trimming shortened V by 2 bases and J by 8 bases, and 13 bases separated the two germline ends. This CDR3 contains 14 residues. In DNA, the CDR3 is TGTGCCAGCAGTTTACGTCACCTAGGGGACATTCAGTACTTC. The encoded protein is CASSLRHLGDIQYF.

In this sample, this clonotype turned up a few times. The rearrangement joins TRBV12-3 or TRBV12-4 to TRBJ1-5; D call uncertain. CDR3 length: 13 amino acids. The ends were cut back, 7 bases at V and 2 bases at J, with 9 bases in the middle. CDR3 bases: TGTGCCAGCACCGGTAATGGCAATCAGCCCCAGCATTTT. Protein sequence: CASTGNGNQPQHF.

The chain joins TRBV29-1 to TRBJ2-3, with 13 bases aligning to TRBD2. Germline-derived CDR1 and CDR2 are SQVTM and ANQGSEA. CDR3 length: 15 residues. V shed 6 bases and J 2 bases; nucleotides not matched to a gene: 5. The CDR3 DNA reads TGCAGCGTGCAGACTAGCGGGGGGCCCACAGATACGCAGTATTTT. Translation: CSVQTSGGPTDTQYF.

The gene calls are TRBV6-2 or TRBV6-3 and TRBJ2-7; D uncertain. This CDR3 has 15 amino acids. V was cut by 6 bases and J by 3 bases, with 18 bases left in between. The germline V gene has CDR1 MNHEY and CDR2 SVGEGT. CDR3: CASRQDRNSVYEQYF. The CDR3 nucleotides read TGTGCCAGCAGGCAGGACCGGAATTCGGTCTACGAGCAGTACTTC.

This clonotype has only a few counts. The V call is TRBV5-1, the J call TRBJ1-1; D is undetermined. V gave up 7 bases and J gave up 4 bases, with 17 bases separating them. The CDR3 consists of 14 residues. Germline CDR1 is SGHRS and CDR2 is YFSETQ. The CDR3 DNA reads TGCGCCAGCTCACGGTTTTGGGGAGGCACTGAAGCTTTCTTT. Amino acids: CASSRFWGGTEAFF.

This clonotype appeared a few times. The chain is built from TRBV7-2 and TRBJ2-5, with 10 bases matching TRBD2. Germline-derived CDR1 and CDR2 are SGHTA and FQGNSA. The J segment lost 10 bases and the V segment lost 7 bases, leaving 18 bases of the junction unmatched. CDR3 length equals 16 residues. In nucleotides, the CDR3 is TGTGCCAGCACCCTTTTCGGACTAGCGGCCCCGAGGGGCCAGTACTTC. Amino acid sequence: CASTLFGLAAPRGQYF.

J is TRBJ1-1 and V is TRBV5-5, with D uncertain. Trimming shortened V by 2 bases and J by 0 bases, and 8 bases separated the two germline ends. The CDR3 runs 14 residues. Germline loops: CDR1 SGHKS, CDR2 YYEKEE (reference sequence). The CDR3 protein is CASSFVSMNTEAFF. CDR3 nucleotides: TGTGCCAGCAGCTTTGTGTCTATGAACACTGAAGCTTTCTTT. Together with reference TRBV5-5 and TRBJ1-1, the CDR3 gives the full variable domain: DAGVTQSPTHLIKTRGQQVTLRCSPISGHKSVSWYQQVLGQGPQFIFQYYEKEERGRGNFPDRFSARQFPNYSSELNVNALLLGDSALYLCASSFVSMNTEAFFGQGTRLTVV.

The chain carries TRBV5-1 and TRBJ2-7; D unclear. V shed 0 bases and J shed 4 bases, with 11 bases lying between them. CDR1 SGHRS and CDR2 YFSETQ come from the germline V gene. There are 14 residues in the CDR3. CDR3 protein: CASSLAAETYEQYF. The CDR3 DNA sequence: TGCGCCAGCAGCTTGGCAGCCGAGACATACGAGCAGTACTTC.

CDR3 DNA: TGTGCCAGCGGACTACTAAGCTCCTACGAGCAGTACTTC. It codes for CASGLLSSYEQYF. The chain carries TRBV6-6 and TRBJ2-7; perhaps TRBD2 as D (6 bases). Germline loops: CDR1 MNHNY, CDR2 SVGAGI (reference sequence). The CDR3 spans 13 residues. V gave up 8 bases and J gave up 0 bases, with 11 bases separating them.

This sequence joins TRBV5-1 and TRBJ2-1, with TRBD2 matching 7 bases. Germline-derived CDR1 and CDR2 are SGHRS and YFSETQ. The CDR3 is 15 residues long. Trimming cost V 8 bases and J 3 bases; bases outside gene matches: 11. CDR3 DNA: TGCGCCAGGACTCCGGGACTAACGTACTACAATGAGCAGTTCTTC. Encoded protein: CARTPGLTYYNEQFF. The full variable domain, rest sourced from reference TRBV5-1 and TRBJ2-1, is KAGVTQTPRYLIKTRGQQVTLSCSPISGHRSVSWYQQTPGQGLQFLFEYFSETQRNKGNFPGRFSGRQFSNSRSEMNVSTLELGDSALYLCARTPGLTYYNEQFFGPGTRLTVL.

The chain joins TRBV6-5 to TRBJ2-5, with 9 positions matching TRBD1. Germline values: CDR1 MNHEY, CDR2 SVGAGI. This CDR3 has 16 amino acids. Trimming took 0 bases from V and 5 from J; bases not matched to a gene: 7. The CDR3 spells CASSYSGTGSSETQYF. Written as DNA, the CDR3 is TGTGCCAGCAGTTACTCCGGGACAGGGAGTTCGGAGACCCAGTACTTC.

The chain is built from TRBV6-1 and TRBJ1-1; a weak D match, TRBD1 (6 bases). V gave up 7 bases and J gave up 1 base, with 10 bases separating them. Germline V gives CDR1 MNHNS, CDR2 SASEGT. This CDR3 is 13 amino acids long. The DNA for the CDR3 is TGTGCCAGCAACCCGACAGGGAACACTGAAGCTTTCTTT. Residues: CASNPTGNTEAFF.

V usage is TRBV6-2 or TRBV6-3 and J usage is TRBJ1-2; no definite D call. The V and J ends lost 4 bases and 4 bases respectively, with 19 bases between them. Germline V gene sequence: CDR1 MNHEY, CDR2 SVGEGT. The CDR3 is 16 amino acids. CDR3 bases: TGTGCCAGCAGTTCTTGGAGGCCCAAGGATCCCTATGGCTACACCTTC. Its translation is CASSSWRPKDPYGYTF.